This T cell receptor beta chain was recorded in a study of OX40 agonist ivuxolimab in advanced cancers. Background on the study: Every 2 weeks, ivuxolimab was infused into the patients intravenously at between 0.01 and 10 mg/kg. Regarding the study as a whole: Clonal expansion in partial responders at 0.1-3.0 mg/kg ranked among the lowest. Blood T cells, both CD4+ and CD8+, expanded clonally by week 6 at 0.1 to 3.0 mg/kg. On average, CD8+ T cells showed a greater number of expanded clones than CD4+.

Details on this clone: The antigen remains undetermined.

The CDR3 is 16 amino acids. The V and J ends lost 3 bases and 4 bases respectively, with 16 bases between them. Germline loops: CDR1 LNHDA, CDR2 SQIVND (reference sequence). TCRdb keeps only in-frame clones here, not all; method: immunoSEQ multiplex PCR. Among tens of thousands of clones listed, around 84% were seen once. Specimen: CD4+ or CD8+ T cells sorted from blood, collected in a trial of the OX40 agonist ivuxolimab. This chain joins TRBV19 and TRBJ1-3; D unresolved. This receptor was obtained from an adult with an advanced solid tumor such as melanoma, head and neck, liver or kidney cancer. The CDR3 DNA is TGTGCCAGTAGTATCCGAACCCCGGGCCTCGGAAACACCATATATTTT. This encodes CASSIRTPGLGNTIYF.